These 6 T cell receptor beta chains share one sample of origin, sequenced in a study of beta chain features in type 1 diabetes (dated by TCRdb to about 2018). The library was prepared using the immunoSEQ multiplex PCR assay. The High Capacity cDNA Reverse Transcription Kit was used to reverse transcribe all of the isolated RNA, meaning that expressed TCRB transcripts were what got sequenced. The table comes from immuneACCESS by way of TCRdb, which keeps in-frame sequences with V and J called. Part of the clones is missing from these tables; in studies checked, under half for an unresolved V gene and the rest for unknown reasons. The sample profile shows over 40,000 clones; roughly 56% of them were found once. Clones ranked in the top ten supply approximately 2.1% of the sample. Source material: Tregs from blood. According to the study, the label for this sample's cell subset or site signals: regulatory CD4+ T cells. Every receptor here comes from a woman aged 18-29 years in good health.

CDR3: CASSHGRGRSTGELFF. CDR3 DNA: TGTGCCAGCAGTCACGGCCGGGGTCGAAGCACCGGGGAGCTGTTTTTT. The rearrangement uses TRBV2 and TRBJ2-2; TRBD2 is a possible D gene (5 bases). The CDR3 has 16 amino acids. From germline, CDR1 is SNHLY and CDR2 FYNNEI. Trimming removed 5 bases from V and 4 bases from J, with 17 bases in between.

The chain is built from TRBV5-1 and TRBJ1-6; possible D gene TRBD1, 6 bases. Trimming pared 4 bases from V and 0 bases from J, leaving 14 bases between. Germline V gene sequence: CDR1 SGHRS, CDR2 YFSETQ. This CDR3 is 17 amino acids long. Here the CDR3 DNA reads TGCGCCAGCAGCCCTGGACAGATGAGCTCCTATAATTCACCCCTCCACTTT. Translating gives CASSPGQMSSYNSPLHF.

This clone was seen only a few times. The J gene is TRBJ1-3, the V gene TRBV4-1; D call uncertain. Per the germline V gene, CDR1 is MGHRA and CDR2 is YSYEKL. CDR3 length: 15 amino acids. The V and J ends lost 0 bases and 1 base respectively, with 7 bases between them. CDR3 nucleotide sequence: TGCGCCAGCAGCCAAGATCCCAGTTCTGGAAACACCATATATTTT. Translating gives CASSQDPSSGNTIYF.

The chain has TRBV19 and TRBJ1-5, with D maybe TRBD1 (6 bases). This CDR3 region has 15 residues. V lost 6 bases and J 5 bases, leaving 17 bases between the germline ends. Germline loops: CDR1 LNHDA, CDR2 SQIVND (reference sequence). Here the CDR3 DNA reads TGTGCCAGTAGGGTTTCGGACAGATCTTATCAGCCCCAGCATTTT. Residues: CASRVSDRSYQPQHF.

This clone was observed a few times. The chain links TRBV30 to TRBJ2-5; the match to TRBD1 covers 9 bases. Per the germline V gene, CDR1 is GTSNPN and CDR2 is SVGIG (reference sequence). Trimming removed 3 bases from V and 4 bases from J; junction bases left unmatched: 6. CDR3 size: 14 residues. CDR3 sequence reads: CAWRGGTGIETQYF. In DNA, the CDR3 is TGTGCCTGGAGGGGGGGGACAGGGATAGAGACCCAGTACTTC.

This sequence joins TRBV30 and TRBJ1-5; 7 bases align to TRBD1. The CDR3 is 15 amino acids. J lost 0 bases, V lost 7 bases, and 9 bases had no gene match. Germline V CDR1 and CDR2: GTSNPN, SVGIG (reference sequence). CDR3 loop: CAFTPGQHSNQPQHF. CDR3 coding DNA: TGTGCCTTCACCCCGGGACAGCATAGCAATCAGCCCCAGCATTTT.